This TCR beta chain was sequenced during a study of identical twins. Study-level results: Insertions were reduced in abundant cord blood beta clonotypes but not in memory repertoires. Twins shared out-of-frame alpha sequences with excess low generation probability. Partly confounded zero-insertion analyses could result from invariant MAIT and iNKT cells.

TCRdb fed the 5' RACE reads into MiXCR, producing one record per CDR3 protein. The table records roughly 290,000 distinct CDR3 sequences, roughly 9.7% of them present only once. The CDR3 totals 10 residues. Germline CDR1 reads SQVTM; CDR2 reads ANQGSEA. Trimming took 6 bases from V and 6 from J, leaving 6 bases between them. In regard to this clonotype: No antigen is known for it.

The sample was also linked to a second study, of yellow fever vaccine responses in identical twins.

The sequence derives from a woman aged 18-29 years in good health. The sample comprised CD8+ T cells sorted from blood. The rearrangement uses TRBV29-1 and TRBJ2-1, with D unresolved. The CDR3 DNA reads as TGCAGCGTCCTGCTCAATGAGCAGTTCTTC. The encoded protein is CSVLLNEQFF.